A selection of T cell receptor beta chains follows, all from one sample in a study of T cell responses to AZD1222 COVID-19 vaccine. The assay was immunoSEQ multiplex PCR, and TCRdb's table has in-frame clones only and misses some. The data contain 140,000 to 150,000 clones, 85% to 95% of them singletons. This specimen was peripheral blood, taken on day 0 of MenACWY control vaccination. The receptors were sampled from an adult in good health. CDR3s include the opening cysteine and the closing phenylalanine or tryptophan. A D gene is named only where the DNA matches it firmly. For some rows the clone size is stated as once, few or many, or as a class when expanded; others skip it.

TRBJ1-6 NA once TRBV28 CASSLRGDQPLHF TGTGCCAGCAGTTTAAGGGGTGACCAACCCCTCCACTTT
TRBJ1-2 TRBD1 NA TRBV5-4 CASSVGQGNYGYTF TGTGCCAGCAGCGTTGGACAGGGAAACTATGGCTACACCTTC
TRBJ1-1 NA NA TRBV4-1 CASSQEGIRAFF TGCGCCAGCAGCCAAGAGGGGATTCGGGCTTTCTTT
TRBJ1-6 TRBD1 NA TRBV30 CAWRDRGGYNSPLHF TGTGCCTGGAGGGACAGGGGGGGCTATAATTCACCCCTCCACTTT
TRBJ2-7 NA NA TRBV19 CASSIGPNYEQYF TGTGCCAGTAGTATAGGACCCAACTACGAGCAGTACTTC
TRBJ2-7 NA NA TRBV5-6 CASSPRTNHEQYF TGTGCCAGCAGCCCGCGGACTAACCACGAGCAGTACTTC
TRBJ2-2 NA NA TRBV7-2 CASSLGVLNTGELFF TGTGCCAGCAGCTTAGGGGTCCTTAACACCGGGGAGCTGTTTTTT
TRBJ1-1 NA NA TRBV5-1 CASSLAADRSNTEAFF TGCGCCAGCAGCTTGGCAGCGGACAGATCGAACACTGAAGCTTTCTTT
TRBJ1-4 NA once TRBV4-1 CASSQDRGLDEKLFF TGCGCCAGCAGCCAAGATCGAGGACTGGACGAAAAACTGTTTTTT
TRBJ1-5 NA NA TRBV19 CASRQGPRTDQPQHF TGTGCCAGTAGACAGGGCCCCCGCACGGATCAGCCCCAGCATTTT
TRBJ1-1 NA NA TRBV5-1 CASSGSGNTEAFF TGCGCCAGCAGCGGATCGGGGAACACTGAAGCTTTCTTT
TRBJ2-3 NA NA TRBV29-1 CSVDHRTDTQYF TGCAGCGTTGACCATCGCACAGATACGCAGTATTTT
TRBJ1-2 TRBD1 NA TRBV3-1/TRBV3-2 CASSAPGQGWGYTF TGTGCCAGCAGCGCACCGGGACAGGGGTGGGGCTACACCTTC
TRBJ1-2 NA NA TRBV28 CAIDPSGTDGYTF TGTGCCATCGACCCATCAGGGACGGATGGCTACACCTTC